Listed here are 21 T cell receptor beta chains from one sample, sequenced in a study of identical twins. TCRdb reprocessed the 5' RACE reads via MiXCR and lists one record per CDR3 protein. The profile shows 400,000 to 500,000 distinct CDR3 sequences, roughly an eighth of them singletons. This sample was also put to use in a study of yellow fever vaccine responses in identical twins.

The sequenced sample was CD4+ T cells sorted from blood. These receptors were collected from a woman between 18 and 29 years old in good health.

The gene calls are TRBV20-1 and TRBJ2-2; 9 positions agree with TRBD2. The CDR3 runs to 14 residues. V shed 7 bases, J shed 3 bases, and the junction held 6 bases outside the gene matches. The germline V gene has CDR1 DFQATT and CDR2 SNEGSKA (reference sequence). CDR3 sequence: CSVRLAGYTGELFF. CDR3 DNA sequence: TGCAGTGTAAGGCTAGCGGGGTACACCGGGGAGCTGTTTTTT.

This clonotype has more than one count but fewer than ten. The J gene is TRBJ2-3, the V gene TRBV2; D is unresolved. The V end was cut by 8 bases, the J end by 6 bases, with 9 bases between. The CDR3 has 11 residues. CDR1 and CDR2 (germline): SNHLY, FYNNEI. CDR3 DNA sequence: TGTGCCAGCGGACGATTGGATACGCAGTATTTT. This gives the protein CASGRLDTQYF.

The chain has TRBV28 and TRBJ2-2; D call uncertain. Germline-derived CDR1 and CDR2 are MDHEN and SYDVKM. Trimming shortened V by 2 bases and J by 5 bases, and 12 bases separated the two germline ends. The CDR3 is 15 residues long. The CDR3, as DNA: TGTGCCAGCAGTTTAGGTGGAACTGGAACCGGGGAGCTGTTTTTT. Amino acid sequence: CASSLGGTGTGELFF.

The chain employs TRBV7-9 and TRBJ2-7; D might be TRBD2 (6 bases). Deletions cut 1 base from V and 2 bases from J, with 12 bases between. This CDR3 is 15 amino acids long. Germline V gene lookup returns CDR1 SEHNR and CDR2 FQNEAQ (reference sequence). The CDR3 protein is CASSLDGSYPYEQYF. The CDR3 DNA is TGTGCCAGCAGCTTAGACGGGAGTTACCCCTACGAGCAGTACTTC. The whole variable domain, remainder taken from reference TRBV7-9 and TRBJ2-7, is DTGVSQNPRHKITKRGQNVTFRCDPISEHNRLYWYRQTLGQGPEFLTYFQNEAQLEKSRLLSDRFSAERPKGSFSTLEIQRTEQGDSAMYLCASSLDGSYPYEQYFGPGTRLTVT.

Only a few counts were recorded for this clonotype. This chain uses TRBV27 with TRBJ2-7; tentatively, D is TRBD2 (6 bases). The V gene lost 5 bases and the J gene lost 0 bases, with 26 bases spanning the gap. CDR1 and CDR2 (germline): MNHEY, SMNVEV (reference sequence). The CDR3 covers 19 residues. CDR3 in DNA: TGTGCCAGCAGTGTATACTCCGCCCCCGGGACTCCCAGCTCCTACGAGCAGTACTTC. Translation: CASSVYSAPGTPSSYEQYF.

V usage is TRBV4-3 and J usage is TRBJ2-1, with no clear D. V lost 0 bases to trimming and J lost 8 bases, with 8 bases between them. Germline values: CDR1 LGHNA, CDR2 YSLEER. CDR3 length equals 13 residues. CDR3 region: CASSQDVEHEQFF. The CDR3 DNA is TGCGCCAGCAGCCAAGATGTGGAGCATGAGCAGTTCTTC.

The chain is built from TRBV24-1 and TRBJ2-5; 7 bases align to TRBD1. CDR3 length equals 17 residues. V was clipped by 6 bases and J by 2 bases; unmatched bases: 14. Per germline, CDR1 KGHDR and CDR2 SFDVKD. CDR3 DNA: TGTGCCACCAGTTCCGGTCATATGGCAGGGGGACAAGAGACCCAGTACTTC. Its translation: CATSSGHMAGGQETQYF.

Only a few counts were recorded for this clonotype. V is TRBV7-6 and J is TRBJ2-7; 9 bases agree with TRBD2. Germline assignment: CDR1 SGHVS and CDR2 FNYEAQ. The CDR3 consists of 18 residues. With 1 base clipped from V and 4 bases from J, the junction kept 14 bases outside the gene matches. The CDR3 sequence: CASSLEASGAYTVYEQYF. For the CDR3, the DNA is TGTGCCAGCAGCTTAGAGGCTAGCGGGGCATATACTGTGTACGAGCAGTACTTC.

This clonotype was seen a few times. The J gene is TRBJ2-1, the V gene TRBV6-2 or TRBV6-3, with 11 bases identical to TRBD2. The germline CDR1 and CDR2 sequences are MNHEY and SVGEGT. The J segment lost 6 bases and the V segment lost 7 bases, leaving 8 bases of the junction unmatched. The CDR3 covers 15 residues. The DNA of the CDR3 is TGTGCCAGCAAGATTAGCGGGGGGGCCCCCAATGAGCAGTTCTTC. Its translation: CASKISGGAPNEQFF.

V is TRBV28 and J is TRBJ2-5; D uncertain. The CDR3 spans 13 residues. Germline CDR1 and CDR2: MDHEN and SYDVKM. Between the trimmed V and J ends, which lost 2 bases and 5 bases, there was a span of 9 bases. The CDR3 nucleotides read TGTGCCAGCAGTTTACGATTCAGGGAGACCCAGTACTTC. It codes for CASSLRFRETQYF. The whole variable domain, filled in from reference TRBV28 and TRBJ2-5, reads DVKVTQSSRYLVKRTGEKVFLECVQDMDHENMFWYRQDPGLGLRLIYFSYDVKMKEKGDIPEGYSVSREKKERFSLILESASTNQTSMYLCASSLRFRETQYFGPGTRLLVL.

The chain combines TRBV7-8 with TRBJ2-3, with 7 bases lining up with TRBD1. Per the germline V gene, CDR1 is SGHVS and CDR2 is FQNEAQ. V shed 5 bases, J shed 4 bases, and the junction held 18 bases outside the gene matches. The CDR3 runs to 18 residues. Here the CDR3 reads CASSPTPRSTGNADTQYF. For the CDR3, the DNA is TGTGCCAGCAGCCCTACGCCCCGTTCGACAGGGAACGCAGATACGCAGTATTTT.

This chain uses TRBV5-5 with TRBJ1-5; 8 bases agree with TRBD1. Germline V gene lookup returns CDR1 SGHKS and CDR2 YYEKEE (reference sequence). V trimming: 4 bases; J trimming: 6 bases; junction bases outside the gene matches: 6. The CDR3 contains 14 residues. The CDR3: CASSIGQGVQPQHF. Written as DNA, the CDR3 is TGTGCCAGCAGCATAGGACAGGGTGTTCAGCCCCAGCATTTT.

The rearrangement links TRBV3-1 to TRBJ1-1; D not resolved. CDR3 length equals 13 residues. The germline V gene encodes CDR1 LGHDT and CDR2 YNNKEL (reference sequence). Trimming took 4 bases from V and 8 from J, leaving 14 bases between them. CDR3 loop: CASSPGPLGEAFF. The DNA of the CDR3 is TGTGCCAGCAGCCCCGGACCTTTGGGGGAAGCTTTCTTT.

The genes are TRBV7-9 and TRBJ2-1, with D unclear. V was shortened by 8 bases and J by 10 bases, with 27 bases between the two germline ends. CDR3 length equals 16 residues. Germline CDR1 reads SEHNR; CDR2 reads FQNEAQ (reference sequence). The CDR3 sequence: CASPRTDDWGTREQFF. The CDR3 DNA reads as TGTGCCAGCCCGAGGACGGACGATTGGGGTACTCGGGAGCAGTTCTTC.

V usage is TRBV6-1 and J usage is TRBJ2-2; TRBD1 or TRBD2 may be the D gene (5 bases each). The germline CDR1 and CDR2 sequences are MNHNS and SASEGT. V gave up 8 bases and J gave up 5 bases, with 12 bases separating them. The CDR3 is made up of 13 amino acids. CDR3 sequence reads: CASRGRPTGELFF. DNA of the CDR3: TGTGCCAGCCGGGGCAGGCCTACCGGGGAGCTGTTTTTT.

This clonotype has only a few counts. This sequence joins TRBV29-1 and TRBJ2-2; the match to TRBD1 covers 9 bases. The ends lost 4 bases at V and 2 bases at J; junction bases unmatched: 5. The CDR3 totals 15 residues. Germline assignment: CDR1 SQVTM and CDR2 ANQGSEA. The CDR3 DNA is TGCAGCGTTGGGAGACAGGGGGTTAACACCGGGGAGCTGTTTTTT. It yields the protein CSVGRQGVNTGELFF.

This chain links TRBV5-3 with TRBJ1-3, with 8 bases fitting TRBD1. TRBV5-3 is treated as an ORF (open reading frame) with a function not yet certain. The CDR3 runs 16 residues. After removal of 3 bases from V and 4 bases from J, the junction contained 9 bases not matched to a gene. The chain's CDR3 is CARSWTTDRGGNTIYF. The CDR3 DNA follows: TGTGCCAGAAGCTGGACCACCGACAGGGGAGGAAACACCATATATTTT.

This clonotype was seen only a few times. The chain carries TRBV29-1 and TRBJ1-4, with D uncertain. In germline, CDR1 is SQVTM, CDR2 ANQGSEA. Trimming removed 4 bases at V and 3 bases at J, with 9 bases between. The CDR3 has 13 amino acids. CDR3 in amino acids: CSVVLAANEKLFF. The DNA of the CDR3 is TGCAGCGTTGTATTAGCGGCTAATGAAAAACTGTTTTTT.

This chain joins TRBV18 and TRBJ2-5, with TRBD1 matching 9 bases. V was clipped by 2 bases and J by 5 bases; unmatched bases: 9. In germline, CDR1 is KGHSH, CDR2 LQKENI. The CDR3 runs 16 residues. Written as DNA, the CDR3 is TGTGCCAGCTCACCAAGGCCACAGGGGGCTGGGGAGACCCAGTACTTC. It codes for CASSPRPQGAGETQYF.

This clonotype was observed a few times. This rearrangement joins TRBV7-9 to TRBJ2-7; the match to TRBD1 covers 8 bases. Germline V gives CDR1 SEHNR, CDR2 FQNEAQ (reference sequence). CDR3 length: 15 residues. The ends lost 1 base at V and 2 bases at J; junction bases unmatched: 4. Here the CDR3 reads CASSLGATGAYEQYF. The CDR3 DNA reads TGTGCCAGCAGCTTAGGGGCGACAGGGGCCTACGAGCAGTACTTC.

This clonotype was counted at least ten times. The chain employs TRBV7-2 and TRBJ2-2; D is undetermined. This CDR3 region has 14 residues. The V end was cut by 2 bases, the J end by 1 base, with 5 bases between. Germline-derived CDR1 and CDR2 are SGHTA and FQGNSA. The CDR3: CASSLKGNTGELFF. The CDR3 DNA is TGTGCCAGCAGCTTAAAGGGGAACACCGGGGAGCTGTTTTTT.